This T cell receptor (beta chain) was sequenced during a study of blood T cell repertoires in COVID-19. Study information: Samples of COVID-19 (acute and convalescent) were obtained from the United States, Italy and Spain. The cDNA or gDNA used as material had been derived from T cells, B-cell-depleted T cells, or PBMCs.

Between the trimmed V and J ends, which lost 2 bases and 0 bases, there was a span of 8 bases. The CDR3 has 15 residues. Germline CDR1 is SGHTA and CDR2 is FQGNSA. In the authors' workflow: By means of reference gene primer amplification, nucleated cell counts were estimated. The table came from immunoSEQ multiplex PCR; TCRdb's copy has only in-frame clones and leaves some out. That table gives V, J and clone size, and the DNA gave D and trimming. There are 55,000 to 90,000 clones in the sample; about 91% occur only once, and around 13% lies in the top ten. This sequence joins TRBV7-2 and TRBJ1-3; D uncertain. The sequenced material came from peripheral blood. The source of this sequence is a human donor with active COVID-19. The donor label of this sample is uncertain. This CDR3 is CASSLTARSGNTIYF. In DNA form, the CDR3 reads TGTGCCAGCAGCTTAACAGCCCGCTCTGGAAACACCATATATTTT.